The 22 T cell receptor beta chains below come from one sample, sequenced in a study of T cell responses to AZD1222 COVID-19 vaccine. The protocol was immunoSEQ multiplex PCR, while the TCRdb copy is restricted to in-frame clones and leaves out a portion. Among approximately 83,000 clones listed, about 90% were seen once. Material: peripheral blood, obtained on day 0 of MenACWY control vaccination. These receptors were obtained from an adult in good health.

The chain carries TRBV5-1 and TRBJ2-1; 8 bases fit TRBD2. Trimming at V came to 4 bases and at J to 3 bases, leaving 6 bases not matched to a gene. The CDR3 has 15 residues. The germline V gene encodes CDR1 SGHRS and CDR2 YFSETQ. CDR3 protein: CASSVGREVYNEQFF. The DNA of the CDR3 is TGCGCCAGCAGCGTGGGGCGGGAGGTCTACAATGAGCAGTTCTTC.

The rearrangement uses TRBV7-6 and TRBJ2-5; D remains unclear. Between the trimmed V and J ends, which lost 3 bases and 3 bases, there was a span of 5 bases. Germline CDR1 and CDR2: SGHVS and FNYEAQ. This CDR3 has 12 residues. The CDR3 loop reads CASSFREETQYF. The CDR3 DNA reads TGTGCCAGCAGCTTTAGGGAAGAGACCCAGTACTTC. Full variable domain (missing parts from reference TRBV7-6 and TRBJ2-5): GAGVSQSPRYKVTKRGQDVALRCDPISGHVSLYWYRQALGQGPEFLTYFNYEAQQDKSGLPNDRFSAERPEGSISTLTIQRTEQRDSAMYRCASSFREETQYFGPGTRLLVL.

This rearrangement joins TRBV19 to TRBJ1-2; D remains ambiguous. The CDR3 runs to 12 residues. Trimming left V 3 bases short and J 8 bases short, with 10 bases between. Germline assignment: CDR1 LNHDA and CDR2 SQIVND (reference sequence). The CDR3 region is CASSIIPGGYTF. DNA of the CDR3: TGTGCCAGTAGTATTATCCCCGGGGGCTACACCTTC.

The chain has TRBV7-2 and TRBJ1-5; no reliable D call. Trimming removed 2 bases at V and 5 bases at J, with 10 bases between. There are 14 residues in the CDR3. Per germline, CDR1 SGHTA and CDR2 FQGNSA. The CDR3 DNA reads TGTGCCAGCAGCTTAAGGCCAGAGGATCAGCCCCAGCATTTT. Amino acid sequence: CASSLRPEDQPQHF.

The V and J genes are TRBV4-1 and TRBJ2-7; D unresolved. The CDR3 has 14 amino acids. Trimming removed 6 bases from V and 0 bases from J, with 12 bases in between. Germline CDR1 reads MGHRA; CDR2 reads YSYEKL. The CDR3 nucleotides are TGCGCCAGCAGTTCCGGGCAGGTCTCCTACGAGCAGTACTTC. Its protein is CASSSGQVSYEQYF.

The chain uses TRBV7-9 and TRBJ1-5, with a weak D call TRBD1 (6 bases). The CDR3 runs 15 residues. From germline, CDR1 is SEHNR and CDR2 FQNEAQ (reference sequence). Trimming removed 1 base from V and 2 bases from J, with 9 bases in between. CDR3 region: CASSLEAGGNQPQHF. CDR3 sequence (DNA): TGTGCCAGCAGCTTAGAGGCAGGGGGCAATCAGCCCCAGCATTTT. The complete variable domain, with remaining parts taken from reference TRBV7-9 and TRBJ1-5, reads DTGVSQNPRHKITKRGQNVTFRCDPISEHNRLYWYRQTLGQGPEFLTYFQNEAQLEKSRLLSDRFSAERPKGSFSTLEIQRTEQGDSAMYLCASSLEAGGNQPQHFGDGTRLSIL.

V gene TRBV18 combines with J gene TRBJ2-5; D uncertain. CDR1 KGHSH and CDR2 LQKENI come from the germline V gene. The CDR3 covers 11 residues. The V end lost 2 bases, the J end lost 3 bases, and 1 base lay between the germline ends. The CDR3 is CASSPKETQYF. The CDR3 DNA reads TGTGCCAGCTCACCAAAAGAGACCCAGTACTTC.

This sequence joins TRBV12-3 or TRBV12-4 and TRBJ2-2; D gene ambiguous. The V and J ends lost 6 bases and 3 bases respectively, with 8 bases between them. The CDR3 spans 13 residues. DNA for the CDR3: TGTGCCAGCAGGCGGACCTACACCGGGGAGCTGTTTTTT. Amino acid sequence: CASRRTYTGELFF.

The chain has TRBV28 and TRBJ1-4, with TRBD1 matching over 7 bases. V lost 6 bases to trimming and J lost 8 bases; unmatched junction nucleotides: 9. Per germline, CDR1 MDHEN and CDR2 SYDVKM. This CDR3 is 14 amino acids long. CDR3 bases: TGTGCCAGCAGCTCCCCACTGACAGGGGAAAAACTGTTTTTT. Protein: CASSSPLTGEKLFF.

The V gene is TRBV27, the J gene TRBJ1-5, with a possible D match to TRBD1 (6 bases). The CDR3 totals 15 residues. V lost 6 bases to trimming and J lost 1 base, with 13 bases between them. Germline lookup yields CDR1 MNHEY and CDR2 SMNVEV (reference sequence). The CDR3 sequence: CASRPLGGSNQPQHF. CDR3 nucleotides: TGTGCCAGCAGACCACTAGGGGGGAGCAATCAGCCCCAGCATTTT.

The rearrangement joins TRBV7-2 to TRBJ1-1, with D unresolved. Trimming removed 1 base at V and 5 bases at J, with 5 bases between. The CDR3 is 12 amino acids. The germline CDR1 and CDR2 sequences are SGHTA and FQGNSA. This chain's CDR3 is CASSLVVTEAFF. The CDR3 bases are TGTGCCAGCAGCTTAGTAGTAACTGAAGCTTTCTTT. Full variable domain (rest looked up from reference TRBV7-2 and TRBJ1-1): GAGVSQSPSNKVTEKGKDVELRCDPISGHTALYWYRQSLGQGLEFLIYFQGNSAPDKSGLPSDRFSAERTGGSVSTLTIQRTQQEDSAVYLCASSLVVTEAFFGQGTRLTVV.

The rearrangement links TRBV9 to TRBJ2-2; TRBD1 or TRBD2 may be the D gene (5 bases each). V was shortened by 0 bases and J by 4 bases, with 16 bases between the two germline ends. CDR1 SGDLS and CDR2 YYNGEE come from the germline V gene. The CDR3 is 17 amino acids. CDR3 in DNA: TGTGCCAGCAGCGTAGCTACATGGGGGAGTGTCACCGGGGAGCTGTTTTTT. Translating it yields CASSVATWGSVTGELFF.

This chain links TRBV7-2 with TRBJ2-3, with TRBD1 matching over 7 bases. Germline trimming cut 6 bases from V and 2 bases from J; bases unmatched to any gene: 11. This CDR3 has 16 residues. Germline V gene data show CDR1 as SGHTA and CDR2 as FQGNSA. In DNA, the CDR3 is TGTGCCAGCAGTCGAGTGGGACAGACGTTCACAGATACGCAGTATTTT. As protein: CASSRVGQTFTDTQYF. The variable domain in full, completed from reference TRBV7-2 and TRBJ2-3, reads GAGVSQSPSNKVTEKGKDVELRCDPISGHTALYWYRQSLGQGLEFLIYFQGNSAPDKSGLPSDRFSAERTGGSVSTLTIQRTQQEDSAVYLCASSRVGQTFTDTQYFGPGTRLTVL.

This sequence joins TRBV5-5 and TRBJ1-2, with 8 bases fitting TRBD1. The CDR3 loop spans 15 amino acids. Germline loops: CDR1 SGHKS, CDR2 YYEKEE (reference sequence). Trimming cost V 5 bases and J 5 bases; bases outside gene matches: 11. The CDR3 nucleotides are TGTGCCAGCAGACCTGACAGGGGACTTAGTTATGGCTACACCTTC. The encoded protein is CASRPDRGLSYGYTF.

This chain uses TRBV11-2 with TRBJ2-1; D gene unclear. CDR1 and CDR2 from the germline V gene are SGHAT and FQNNGV. Trimming stripped 3 bases from V and 0 bases from J, with 18 bases between. CDR3 length: 18 amino acids. The CDR3 nucleotides read TGTGCCAGCAGCTTTACGGGCGGAAGGATTAGCTCCTACAATGAGCAGTTCTTC. It codes for CASSFTGGRISSYNEQFF.

The chain is built from TRBV2 and TRBJ2-7; 7 bases align to TRBD1. The CDR3 has 14 residues. Germline CDR1 SNHLY, CDR2 FYNNEI. J gave up 0 bases and V 8 bases, and 7 bases lay outside the gene matches. CDR3 in amino acids: CASSTGMLSYEQYF. The CDR3 coding sequence is TGTGCCAGCTCGACAGGGATGCTCTCCTACGAGCAGTACTTC.

This clone has only a few counts. The V and J genes are TRBV28 and TRBJ1-1; 7 nucleotides align to TRBD1. This CDR3 is 14 amino acids long. J lost 4 bases, V lost 3 bases, and 5 bases had no gene match. Per germline, CDR1 MDHEN and CDR2 SYDVKM. Written as DNA, the CDR3 is TGTGCCAGCAGTTTTATCACAGGGGTCACTGAAGCTTTCTTT. Translation: CASSFITGVTEAFF.

The chain carries TRBV7-2 and TRBJ1-6; D ambiguous. Trimming removed 5 bases at V and 10 bases at J, with 12 bases between. Germline loops: CDR1 SGHTA, CDR2 FQGNSA. This CDR3 spans 13 amino acids. The CDR3 DNA reads TGTGCCAGCAGCCCAACCCCCAGATCACCCCTCCACTTT. Its protein product is CASSPTPRSPLHF. The full variable domain, with the rest looked up from reference TRBV7-2 and TRBJ1-6, is GAGVSQSPSNKVTEKGKDVELRCDPISGHTALYWYRQSLGQGLEFLIYFQGNSAPDKSGLPSDRFSAERTGGSVSTLTIQRTQQEDSAVYLCASSPTPRSPLHFGNGTRLTVT.

The rearrangement links TRBV10-2 to TRBJ2-3, with unresolved D. There are 13 residues in the CDR3. CDR1 is WSHSY and CDR2 is SAAADI in the germline V gene. Trimming took off 0 bases at V and 9 bases at J, with 10 bases between the two ends. CDR3 in amino acids: CASSESITSTQYF. The CDR3 nucleotides read TGCGCCAGCAGTGAGTCGATAACGTCGACGCAGTATTTT.

This sequence joins TRBV28 and TRBJ2-7; TRBD2 matches at 7 bases. V was pared by 7 bases and J by 4 bases, with 13 bases of the junction left unmatched. This CDR3 has 15 residues. CDR1 and CDR2 from the germline V gene are MDHEN and SYDVKM. Written as DNA, the CDR3 is TGTGCCAGCATCCGAGGGTCGGGGGGAACTTACGAGCAGTACTTC. Amino acids: CASIRGSGGTYEQYF.

The chain couples TRBV7-8 to TRBJ2-5; 7 bases line up with TRBD1. Germline CDR1 reads SGHVS; CDR2 reads FQNEAQ. This CDR3 spans 14 amino acids. V shed 3 bases, J shed 2 bases, and the junction held 3 bases outside the gene matches. CDR3 loop: CASSFGTAQETQYF. The CDR3 DNA reads TGTGCCAGCAGCTTCGGGACAGCTCAAGAGACCCAGTACTTC.

The rearrangement joins TRBV7-8 to TRBJ1-1; no clear D. The CDR3 runs 14 residues. Germline CDR1 and CDR2: SGHVS and FQNEAQ. Trimming removed 1 base at V and 1 base at J, with 7 bases between. The CDR3 loop is CASSLGTANTEAFF. In DNA, the CDR3 is TGTGCCAGCAGCTTAGGGACGGCGAACACTGAAGCTTTCTTT. Full variable domain (remainder filled in from reference TRBV7-8 and TRBJ1-1): GAGVSQSPRYKVAKRGQDVALRCDPISGHVSLFWYQQALGQGPEFLTYFQNEAQLDKSGLPSDRFFAERPEGSVSTLKIQRTQQEDSAVYLCASSLGTANTEAFFGQGTRLTVV.